The 3 T cell receptor beta chains presented below share a single source sample, sequenced in a study of T-cell memory formation after mild COVID-19. In TCRdb, the 5' RACE reads were re-called with MiXCR into one record per CDR3 protein. The table records hundreds of thousands of distinct CDR3 sequences, nearly 25% of them present only once. Sequenced input: PBMCs or a T cell subset sorted from them (not recorded which). These receptors all stem from an adult woman who had mild COVID-19 (a few samples of this study predate the infection). Cell type and time point are not known.

The chain joins TRBV14 to TRBJ2-5; the match to TRBD2 covers 12 bases. The V gene's germline CDR1 is SGHDN and CDR2 FVKESK. The CDR3 has 19 amino acids. Germline trimming cut 0 bases from V and 0 bases from J; bases unmatched to any gene: 8. The DNA of the CDR3 is TGTGCCAGCAGCCAAGAGCCCCCCGGACTAGCGGGGAACCAAGAGACCCAGTACTTC. It translates to CASSQEPPGLAGNQETQYF.

The table lists this clonotype with a few counts. The chain uses TRBV29-1 and TRBJ1-3, with a weak D call TRBD1 (5 bases). Germline loops: CDR1 SQVTM, CDR2 ANQGSEA. This CDR3 contains 13 residues. V lost 6 bases and J lost 1, with 10 bases in between. The CDR3, as DNA: TGCAGCGTGCGAAGGGGATCTGGAAACACCATATATTTT. It specifies CSVRRGSGNTIYF.

This clonotype was seen a few times. V is TRBV7-2 and J is TRBJ2-2, with 9 bases that match TRBD1. Germline trimming cut 4 bases from V and 7 bases from J; bases unmatched to any gene: 7. The CDR3 spans 15 residues. Per the germline V gene, CDR1 is SGHTA and CDR2 is FQGNSA. The CDR3 sequence is CASSSQGARGGELFF. DNA for the CDR3: TGTGCCAGCAGCTCACAGGGGGCGCGAGGCGGGGAGCTGTTTTTT.